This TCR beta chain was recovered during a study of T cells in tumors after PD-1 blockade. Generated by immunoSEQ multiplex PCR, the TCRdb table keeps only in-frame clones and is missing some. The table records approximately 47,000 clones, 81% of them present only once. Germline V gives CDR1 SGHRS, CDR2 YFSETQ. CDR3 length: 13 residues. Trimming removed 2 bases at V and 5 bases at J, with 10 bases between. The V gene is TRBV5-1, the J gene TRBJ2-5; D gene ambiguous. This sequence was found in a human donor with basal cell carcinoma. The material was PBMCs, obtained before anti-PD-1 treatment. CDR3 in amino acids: CASSFTGSETQYF. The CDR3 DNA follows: TGCGCCAGCAGCTTTACGGGTTCCGAGACCCAGTACTTC.